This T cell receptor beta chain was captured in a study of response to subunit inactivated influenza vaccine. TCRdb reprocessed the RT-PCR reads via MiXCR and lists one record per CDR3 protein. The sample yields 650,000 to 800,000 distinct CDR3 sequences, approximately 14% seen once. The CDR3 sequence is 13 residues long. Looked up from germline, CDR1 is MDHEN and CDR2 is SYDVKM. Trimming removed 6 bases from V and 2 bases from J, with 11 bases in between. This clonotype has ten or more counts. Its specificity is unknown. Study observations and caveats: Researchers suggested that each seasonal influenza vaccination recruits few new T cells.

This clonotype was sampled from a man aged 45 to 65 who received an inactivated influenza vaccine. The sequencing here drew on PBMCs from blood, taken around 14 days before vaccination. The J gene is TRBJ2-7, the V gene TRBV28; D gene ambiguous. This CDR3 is CASRPTTTYEQYF. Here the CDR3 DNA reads TGTGCCAGCAGGCCTACGACGACCTACGAGCAGTACTTC. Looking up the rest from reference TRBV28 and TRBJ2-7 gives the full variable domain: DVKVTQSSRYLVKRTGEKVFLECVQDMDHENMFWYRQDPGLGLRLIYFSYDVKMKEKGDIPEGYSVSREKKERFSLILESASTNQTSMYLCASRPTTTYEQYFGPGTRLTVT.